Sequencing of this T cell receptor (beta chain) was carried out in a study of tumour-infiltrating T cells in Burkitt lymphoma. For the study at large: Patients covered every epidemiological subtype of Burkitt lymphoma. Productive clonality predicted overall and progression-free survival.

About this clone: What it binds is not known.

Libraries were prepared by immunoSEQ multiplex PCR; TCRdb keeps only in-frame clonotypes and omits some of them. The table records 900 or so clones, around 20% of them present only once. Overall study results and limits: Public clonotypes, several, appeared across numerous Burkitt lymphoma patients.

Sequenced material: tumor tissue. The origin of this receptor is a human donor with Burkitt lymphoma.

The CDR3 loop is CASSTRLAGGRGTQYF. The CDR3 nucleotides read TGTGCCAGCAGCACCCGACTAGCGGGGGGGCGTGGGACCCAGTACTTC. The chain uses TRBV13 and TRBJ2-5, with 14 bases aligning to TRBD2. With V trimmed by 5 bases and J by 7 bases, 9 bases remained unmatched. Germline V gene lookup returns CDR1 PRHDT and CDR2 FYEKMQ (reference sequence). The CDR3 has 16 amino acids.